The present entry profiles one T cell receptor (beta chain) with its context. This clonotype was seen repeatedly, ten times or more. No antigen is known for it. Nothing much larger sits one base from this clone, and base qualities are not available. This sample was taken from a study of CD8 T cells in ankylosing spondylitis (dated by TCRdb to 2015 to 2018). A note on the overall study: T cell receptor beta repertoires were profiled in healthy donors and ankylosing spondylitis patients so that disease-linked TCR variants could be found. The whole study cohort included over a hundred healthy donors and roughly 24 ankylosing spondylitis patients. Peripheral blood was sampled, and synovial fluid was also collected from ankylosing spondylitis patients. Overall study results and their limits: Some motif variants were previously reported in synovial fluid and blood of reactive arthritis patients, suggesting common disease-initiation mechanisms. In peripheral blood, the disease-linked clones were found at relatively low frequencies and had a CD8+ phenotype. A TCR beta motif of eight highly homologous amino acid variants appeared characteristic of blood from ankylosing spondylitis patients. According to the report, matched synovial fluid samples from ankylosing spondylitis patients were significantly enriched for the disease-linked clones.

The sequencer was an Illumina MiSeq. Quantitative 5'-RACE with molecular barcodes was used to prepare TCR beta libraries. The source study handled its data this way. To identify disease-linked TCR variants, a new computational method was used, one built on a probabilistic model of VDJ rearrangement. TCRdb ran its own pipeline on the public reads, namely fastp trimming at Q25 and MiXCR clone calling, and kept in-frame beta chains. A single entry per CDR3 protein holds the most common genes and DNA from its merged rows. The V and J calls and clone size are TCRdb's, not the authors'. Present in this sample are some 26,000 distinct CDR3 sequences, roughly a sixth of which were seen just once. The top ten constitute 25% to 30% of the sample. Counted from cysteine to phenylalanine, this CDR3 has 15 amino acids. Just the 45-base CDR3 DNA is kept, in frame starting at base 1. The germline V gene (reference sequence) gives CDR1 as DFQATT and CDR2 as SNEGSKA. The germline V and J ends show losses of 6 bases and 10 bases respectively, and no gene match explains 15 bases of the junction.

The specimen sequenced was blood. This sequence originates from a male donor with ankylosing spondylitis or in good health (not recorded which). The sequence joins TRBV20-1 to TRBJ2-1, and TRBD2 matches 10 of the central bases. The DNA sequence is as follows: TGCAGTGCCCAAGCCGGGACTAGCGAGGAGGGCGAGCAGTTCTTC. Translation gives CSAQAGTSEEGEQFF.